The 14 T cell receptor beta chains below all came from one sample that was sequenced in a study of Graves' ophthalmopathy and Graves' hyperthyroidism. The authors amplified TCR beta CDR3 regions from RNA transcripts. In the first round, RT-PCR was carried out with HTBI primers, and a multiplex PCR formed the second round. TCRdb independently ran MiXCR on the multiplex PCR reads; one entry per CDR3 protein. The data hold some 380,000 distinct CDR3 sequences, with 15% observed a single time. Sequencing was performed on peripheral blood. These receptors came from a woman between 18 and 29 years old with stable Graves' hyperthyroidism.

This chain uses TRBV24-1 with TRBJ1-1, with 7 nucleotides matching TRBD1. V was pared by 10 bases and J by 4 bases, with 8 bases of the junction left unmatched. Germline V CDR1 and CDR2: KGHDR, SFDVKD. This CDR3 contains 13 residues. The CDR3 region is CATPDRAGTEAFF. The CDR3, as DNA: TGTGCCACTCCAGACAGGGCAGGCACTGAAGCTTTCTTT.

About this clonotype: Sequence at one end of the junction differs from germline and may be a read error. The CDR3 nucleotides read TGCGCCAGCAGCTTGGCTGGGGGGAACACTGAAGCTGTCTTT. It is translated as CASSLAGGNTEAVF. V usage is TRBV5-1 and J usage is TRBJ1-1; D may be TRBD1 (5 bases). CDR1 is SGHRS and CDR2 is YFSETQ in the germline V gene. This CDR3 has 14 residues.

The chain links TRBV6-2 or TRBV6-3 to TRBJ1-1, with D unresolved. The V and J ends lost 2 bases and 0 bases respectively, with 7 bases between them. Looked up from germline, CDR1 is MNHEY and CDR2 is SVGEGT. CDR3 length: 14 residues. CDR3 protein: CASSYGEVNTEAFF. The DNA of the CDR3 is TGTGCCAGCAGTTACGGGGAGGTGAACACTGAAGCTTTCTTT.

This clonotype occurred many times. A junction end diverges from the germline sequence, so it may reflect a read error. J is TRBJ1-1 and V is TRBV24-1; maybe TRBD1 (5 bases). The CDR3 runs to 13 residues. CDR1 is KGHDR, CDR2 SFDVKD, per germline. The CDR3: CATAGRANAEAFF. The DNA of the CDR3 is TGTGCCACCGCCGGCAGGGCGAACGCTGAAGCTTTCTTT.

Many counts were recorded for this clonotype. V and J are TRBV7-2 and TRBJ1-1; D might be TRBD1 (5 bases). The V end lost 4 bases, the J end lost 6 bases, and 15 bases lay between the germline ends. The CDR3 contains 14 residues. Germline-derived CDR1 and CDR2 are SGHTA and FQGNSA. CDR3 nucleotides: TGTGCCAGCAGCTCAGTGGGGGGAAACTCTGAAGCTTTCTTT. The encoded protein is CASSSVGGNSEAFF.

Ten or more counts support this clonotype. The J gene is TRBJ2-5, the V gene TRBV5-5; 7 nucleotides agree with TRBD2. The length of the CDR3 is 16 residues. Germline V gives CDR1 SGHKS, CDR2 YYEKEE (reference sequence). V was clipped by 4 bases and J by 2 bases; unmatched bases: 11. The CDR3 loop is CASSLGPTGGQETQYF. The CDR3 DNA reads TGTGCCAGCAGCCTGGGACCTACCGGGGGGCAAGAGACCCAGTACTTC.

This clonotype has at least ten counts. The chain employs TRBV3-1 and TRBJ1-2; a possible D gene is TRBD1 (6 bases). The germline gives CDR1 LGHDT, CDR2 YNNKEL (reference sequence). The CDR3 spans 13 residues. Trimming left V 6 bases short and J 8 bases short, with 16 bases between. In DNA, the CDR3 is TGTGCCAGCAGTTCACAGGGTACTGGGGGCTACACCTTC. Translation gives CASSSQGTGGYTF.

The table lists this clonotype with many counts. The V call is TRBV6-5, the J call TRBJ1-1, with D unclear. This CDR3 is built from 14 residues. CDR1 and CDR2 (germline): MNHEY, SVGAGI. V was trimmed by 2 bases and J by 4 bases, leaving 11 bases between them. In DNA form, the CDR3 reads TGTGCCAGCAGTTACCAGCCCGGCGGCACTGAAGCTTTCTTT. Amino acid sequence: CASSYQPGGTEAFF.

This clonotype was recorded many times. A read error may account for a junction end that differs from germline. The rearrangement links TRBV5-3 to TRBJ1-2, with D hard to call. TRBV5-3 is an ORF, with its function uncertain. The CDR3 runs to 14 residues. CDR3 in amino acids: CASSLAGTNYGYTF. The CDR3 DNA is TGTGCCAGTAGCTTGGCAGGAACAAACTATGGCTACACCTTC.

A word on this clonotype: It may be a read error: a sequence one base away is much more abundant. The chain recombines TRBV5-1 with TRBJ2-5; no definite D call. The better agreement between TRBJ2-7 and the DNA end casts doubt on the J call. CDR3 length equals 14 residues. From germline, CDR1 is SGHRS and CDR2 YFSETQ. The CDR3 sequence is CASSLEIRAYEQYF. The CDR3 coding sequence is TGCGCCAGCAGCTTGGAAATCCGGGCCTACGAGCAGTACTTC.

This clonotype was detected ten times or more. The rearrangement links TRBV5-4 to TRBJ1-5, with D uncertain. This CDR3 has 15 amino acids. Germline V gene data show CDR1 as SGHNT and CDR2 as YYREEE (reference sequence). Trimming shortened V by 0 bases and J by 7 bases, and 14 bases separated the two germline ends. CDR3 sequence reads: CASSLDAKLGQPQHF. The DNA for the CDR3 is TGTGCCAGCAGCTTGGATGCCAAATTGGGACAGCCCCAGCATTTT.

This clonotype has ten or more counts. In nucleotides, the CDR3 is TGTGCCACCAGCATGGGGGTGGGCACCAGTTTTAGCAATCAGCCCCAGCATTTT. Translating gives CATSMGVGTSFSNQPQHF. The chain is built from TRBV15 and TRBJ1-5; the D gene is possibly TRBD1 (5 bases). The CDR3 length is 18 residues. V was shortened by 4 bases and J by 0 bases, with 19 bases between the two germline ends. Per germline, CDR1 LNHNV and CDR2 YYDKDF (reference sequence).

This clonotype was detected ten times or more. V usage is TRBV15 and J usage is TRBJ1-2; maybe TRBD1 (5 bases). V gave up 3 bases and J gave up 2 bases, with 13 bases separating them. This CDR3 region has 15 residues. Germline values: CDR1 LNHNV, CDR2 YYDKDF (reference sequence). This CDR3 reads CATSSDGTANYGYTF. The CDR3, as DNA: TGTGCCACCAGCAGCGATGGGACCGCGAACTATGGCTACACCTTC. The whole variable domain, remainder taken from reference TRBV15 and TRBJ1-2, is DAMVIQNPRYQVTQFGKPVTLSCSQTLNHNVMYWYQQKSSQAPKLLFHYYDKDFNNEADTPDNFQSRRPNTSFCFLDIRSPGLGDTAMYLCATSSDGTANYGYTFGSGTRLTVV.

This clonotype was observed many times. The chain joins TRBV5-1 to TRBJ2-5, with D possibly TRBD2 on 6 matching bases. The CDR3 is 15 residues long. With 0 bases removed from V and 3 bases from J, the gap between germline ends came to 12 bases. Germline V gives CDR1 SGHRS, CDR2 YFSETQ. The CDR3 protein is CASSLGRGAKETQYF. The DNA for the CDR3 is TGCGCCAGCAGCTTGGGGCGCGGGGCGAAAGAGACCCAGTACTTC.